This entry lists 2 T cell receptor beta chains sequenced from one sample in a study of shared clonotypes between healthy human individuals. Profiled with immunoSEQ multiplex PCR; TCRdb holds only in-frame clones, not every one. This table has about 2.1 million clones, 90% to 95% appearing once. CD8 cells regarded as naive lacked CD45RO, were positively chosen for CCR7, and omitted terminally differentiated effector memory CD45RA+ cells. The sample consisted of naive CD8+ T cells from PBMCs. The receptors shown here come from a man aged 18 to 30 in good health. Some clones in this sample may be carry-over from other donors' samples.

Here the CDR3 reads CAISDPGQGMFTDTQYF. As DNA, the CDR3 is TGTGCCATCAGTGACCCGGGACAGGGGATGTTCACAGATACGCAGTATTTT. This chain connects TRBV10-3 to TRBJ2-3, with 10 positions matching TRBD1. Trimming at V came to 3 bases and at J to 2 bases, leaving 8 bases not matched to a gene. The germline CDR1 and CDR2 sequences are ENHRY and SYGVKD. The CDR3 sequence is 17 residues long.

The rearrangement joins TRBV2 to TRBJ2-7; D might be TRBD1 or TRBD2, each matching 5 bases. Per germline, CDR1 SNHLY and CDR2 FYNNEI. This CDR3 comprises 13 residues. Trimming stripped 10 bases from V and 2 bases from J, with 15 bases between. CDR3 in amino acids: CATDNRGPYEQYF. The CDR3, as DNA: TGTGCCACCGACAACCGGGGCCCCTACGAGCAGTACTTC.